The text below deals with one T cell receptor beta chain. The sample comes from a study of human T cells and chemical hapten exposure. Time point reported: patch test 1, 2 weeks after DPC sensitization. Described treatment: therapeutic diphenylcyclopropenone sensitization with weekly scalp DPC. TCRdb ran MiXCR on the RACE reads and lists one entry per CDR3 protein. The sample includes about 120,000 distinct CDR3 sequences, around 15% of them seen just once. The material was whole blood, obtained in connection with sensitization to the hapten diphenylcyclopropenone (DPC). The sequence came from a man younger than 30 with alopecia areata. Some clones in this sample may be carry-over from other donors' samples.

The CDR3 DNA reads TGTGCCAGCAGCAGGCAGGGACAGGCGAAGATGCAGACCCAGTACTTC. This translates into CASSRQGQAKMQTQYF. V gene TRBV7-9 combines with J gene TRBJ2-5, with TRBD1 identical over 8 bases. Germline CDR1 and CDR2: SEHNR and FQNEAQ (reference sequence). Losses at the gene ends were 5 bases for V and 6 bases for J; bases not matched to a gene: 14. The CDR3 covers 16 residues.